These 3 T cell receptor beta chains share one sample of origin, sequenced in a study of cytomegalovirus exposure and HLA in healthy donors. Use of 60 Vbeta and 13 Jbeta primers characterized the PCR. Sequenced by immunoSEQ multiplex PCR; TCRdb stores in-frame clones only, minus some. The sample records 120,000 to 150,000 clones, roughly 80% being singletons. The sequencing input was PBMCs. These receptors all stem from a male donor in good health and CMV-seronegative.

This chain uses TRBV2 with TRBJ2-3, with 10 bases identical to TRBD2. The germline CDR1 and CDR2 sequences are SNHLY and FYNNEI. V dropped 3 bases and J dropped 2; count of bases not matched to a gene: 5. This CDR3 is built from 16 residues. As DNA, the CDR3 is TGTGCCAGCAGTGAGGAACTAGCGGGAATCACAGATACGCAGTATTTT. It codes for CASSEELAGITDTQYF.

V gene TRBV12-2 combines with J gene TRBJ1-4. TRBV12-2 is a pseudogene. This CDR3 is 14 amino acids long. The CDR3: CASRRTPVREKLFF. The CDR3 DNA is TGTGCAAGTCGCAGGACTCCTGTACGTGAAAAACTGTTTTTT.

This sequence joins TRBV9 and TRBJ2-2; 9 bases align to TRBD2. With V trimmed by 1 base and J by 3 bases, 10 bases remained unmatched. Germline V gene data show CDR1 as SGDLS and CDR2 as YYNGEE. This CDR3 is 18 amino acids long. This CDR3 is CASSVFSGGPTYTGELFF. In DNA, the CDR3 is TGTGCCAGCAGCGTATTTAGCGGGGGCCCTACCTACACCGGGGAGCTGTTTTTT.